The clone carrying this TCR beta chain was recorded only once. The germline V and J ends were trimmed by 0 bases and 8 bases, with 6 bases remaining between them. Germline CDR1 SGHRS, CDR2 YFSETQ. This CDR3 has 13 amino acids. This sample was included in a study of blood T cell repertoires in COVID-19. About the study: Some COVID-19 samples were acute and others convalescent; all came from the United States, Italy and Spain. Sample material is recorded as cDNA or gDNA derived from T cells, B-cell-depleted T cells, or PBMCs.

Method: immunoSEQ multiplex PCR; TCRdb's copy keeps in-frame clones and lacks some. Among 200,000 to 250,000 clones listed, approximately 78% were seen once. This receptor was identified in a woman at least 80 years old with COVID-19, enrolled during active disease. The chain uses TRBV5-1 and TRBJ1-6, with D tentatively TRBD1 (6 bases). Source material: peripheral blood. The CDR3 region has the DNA TGCGCCAGCAGCTTGGGACAGGATTCACCCCTCCACTTT. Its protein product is CASSLGQDSPLHF.